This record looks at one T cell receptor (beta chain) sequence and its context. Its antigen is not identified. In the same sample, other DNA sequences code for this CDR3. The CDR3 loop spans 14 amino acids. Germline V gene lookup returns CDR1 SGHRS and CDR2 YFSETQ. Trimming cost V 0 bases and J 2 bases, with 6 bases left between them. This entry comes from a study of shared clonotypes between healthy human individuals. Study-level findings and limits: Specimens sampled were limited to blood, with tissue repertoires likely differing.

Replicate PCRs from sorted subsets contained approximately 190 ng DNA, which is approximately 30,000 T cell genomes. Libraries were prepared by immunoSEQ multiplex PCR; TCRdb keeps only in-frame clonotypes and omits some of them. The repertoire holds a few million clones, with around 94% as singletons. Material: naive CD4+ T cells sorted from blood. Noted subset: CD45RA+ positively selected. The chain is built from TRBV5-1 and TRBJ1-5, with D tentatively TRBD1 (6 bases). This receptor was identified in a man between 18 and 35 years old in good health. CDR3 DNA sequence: TGCGCCAGCAGCTTGGCAGGGGGCAATCAGCCCCAGCATTTT. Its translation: CASSLAGGNQPQHF.